This T cell receptor beta chain was identified during a study of blood T cell repertoires in COVID-19. V lost 9 bases and J 3 bases, leaving 28 bases between the germline ends. Germline lookup yields CDR1 SGHNT and CDR2 YYREEE (reference sequence). The CDR3 has 18 amino acids. Per the authors' pipeline: For nucleated cells, counts were estimated from reference gene primer amplification. Clones were read by immunoSEQ multiplex PCR, and TCRdb kept only the in-frame ones, dropping some. D and trimming come from the DNA, and the V and J calls and clone size come from that table. The sample gives some 290,000 clones, 85% to 95% of which show up once; about 4.2% is in the top ten. Participants came from some 26 US areas, aged about 18 to 100 years. Allocation to cohorts depended on clinical history reported by the participants.

The clonotype comes from a woman aged 30 to 39 who had been exposed to COVID-19. The specimen sequenced was PBMCs or T cells enriched from blood (not recorded which). This sequence joins TRBV5-4 and TRBJ2-1; tentative D call: TRBD1 (7 bases). The CDR3 nucleotides are TGTGCCACGGGGGACAGCGACGTAGGGGAATTGAGCTACAATGAGCAGTTCTTC. Translating gives CATGDSDVGELSYNEQFF.